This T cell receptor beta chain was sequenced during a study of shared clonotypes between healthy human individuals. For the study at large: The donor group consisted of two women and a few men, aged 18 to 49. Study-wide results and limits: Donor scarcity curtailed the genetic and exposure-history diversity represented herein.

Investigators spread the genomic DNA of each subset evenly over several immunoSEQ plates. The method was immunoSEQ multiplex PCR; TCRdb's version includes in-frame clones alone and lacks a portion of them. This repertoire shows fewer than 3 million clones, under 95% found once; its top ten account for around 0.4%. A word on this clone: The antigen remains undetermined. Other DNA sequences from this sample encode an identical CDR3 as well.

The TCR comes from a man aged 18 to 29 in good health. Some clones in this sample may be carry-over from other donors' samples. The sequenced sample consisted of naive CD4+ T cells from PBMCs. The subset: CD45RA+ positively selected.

The CDR3 nucleotides are TGTGCCAGCAGCCCTCCGGGACTAGCGGGAGGTAATGAGCAGTTCTTC. It is translated as CASSPPGLAGGNEQFF. The rearrangement uses TRBV7-2 and TRBJ2-1, with TRBD2 matching over 15 bases. From germline, CDR1 is SGHTA and CDR2 FQGNSA. The CDR3 is made up of 16 amino acids. Losses at the gene ends were 5 bases for V and 7 bases for J; bases not matched to a gene: 6.